These 14 T cell receptor beta chains came from one sample sequenced in a study of cytomegalovirus exposure and HLA in healthy donors. With 60 Vbeta and 13 Jbeta primers, the PCR was carried out. Produced via immunoSEQ multiplex PCR; TCRdb's table is partial and in-frame only. The repertoire has around 200,000 clones, around 89% of them found once; the top ten carry approximately 1%. Sequenced material: PBMCs. The receptors derive from a woman aged 18-35 years in good health and CMV-seronegative.

The CDR3: CASSQRGVYTEAFF. CDR3 nucleotide sequence: TGTGCCAGCAGCCAACGCGGGGTATACACTGAAGCTTTCTTT. The rearrangement uses TRBV4-2 and TRBJ1-1, with D uncertain. The V gene's germline CDR1 is LGHNA and CDR2 YNFKEQ. This CDR3 contains 14 residues. V lost 2 bases and J lost 3, with 10 bases in between.

This clone occurred a few times. This chain links TRBV18 with TRBJ2-3; 8 bases align to TRBD1. CDR1 and CDR2 (germline): KGHSH, LQKENI. The CDR3 runs 15 residues. Germline trimming cut 2 bases from V and 6 bases from J; bases unmatched to any gene: 7. The CDR3 DNA reads TGTGCCAGCTCACCAGGTGCAGGGGGCTGGGATACGCAGTATTTT. The encoded protein is CASSPGAGGWDTQYF.

The gene calls are TRBV5-6 and TRBJ1-5; the match to TRBD1 covers 9 bases. The length of the CDR3 is 15 residues. V was pared by 0 bases and J by 6 bases, with 4 bases of the junction left unmatched. The germline gives CDR1 SGHDT, CDR2 YYEEEE. The CDR3 reads CASSLDRGLSQPQHF. Written as DNA, the CDR3 is TGTGCCAGCAGCTTGGACAGGGGGCTTAGTCAGCCCCAGCATTTT.

This clone occurred once. The V gene is TRBV27, the J gene TRBJ2-7; 11 bases align to TRBD2. Germline CDR1 and CDR2: MNHEY and SMNVEV (reference sequence). The V segment lost 6 bases and the J segment 4 bases; nucleotides outside the gene matches: 11. The CDR3 consists of 16 residues. The CDR3 DNA reads as TGTGCCAGCAGCCCCACTAGCGGGAGTGGGCTTTACGAGCAGTACTTC. Translating gives CASSPTSGSGLYEQYF.

The rearrangement links TRBV5-4 to TRBJ2-7; D might be TRBD1 (5 bases). The ends were cut back, 5 bases at V and 5 bases at J, with 14 bases in the middle. This CDR3 is 13 amino acids long. The germline V gene has CDR1 SGHNT and CDR2 YYREEE (reference sequence). CDR3 in DNA: TGTGCCAGCAGTCTGGACACCCCGCACGAGCAGTACTTC. Translation: CASSLDTPHEQYF. The full variable domain, with the rest looked up from reference TRBV5-4 and TRBJ2-7, is ETGVTQSPTHLIKTRGQQVTLRCSSQSGHNTVSWYQQALGQGPQFIFQYYREEENGRGNFPPRFSGLQFPNYSSELNVNALELDDSALYLCASSLDTPHEQYFGPGTRLTVT.

About this clone: This is likely a read error, given that the CDR3 carries no conserved phenylalanine or tryptophan at its end. CDR3 protein: CASSPGQGGRDGYTS. The DNA for the CDR3 is TGTGCCAGCAGCCCAGGACAGGGGGGAAGGGATGGCTACACCTCC. The V call is TRBV9, the J call TRBJ1-2, with TRBD1 identical over 10 bases. CDR1 SGDLS and CDR2 YYNGEE come from the germline V gene. With V trimmed by 4 bases and J by 6 bases, 9 bases remained unmatched. There are 15 residues in the CDR3.

This chain's CDR3 is CASSLIPGQSPLHF. The CDR3 DNA is TGTGCCAGCAGCTTGATCCCAGGGCAATCACCCCTCCACTTT. This chain links TRBV7-2 with TRBJ1-6, with D possibly TRBD1 on 5 matching bases. The CDR3 totals 14 residues. The germline V and J ends were trimmed by 3 bases and 10 bases, with 13 bases remaining between them. Germline CDR1 is SGHTA and CDR2 is FQGNSA. The full variable domain, rest sourced from reference TRBV7-2 and TRBJ1-6, is GAGVSQSPSNKVTEKGKDVELRCDPISGHTALYWYRQSLGQGLEFLIYFQGNSAPDKSGLPSDRFSAERTGGSVSTLTIQRTQQEDSAVYLCASSLIPGQSPLHFGNGTRLTVT.

The chain recombines TRBV18 with TRBJ1-1; 8 nucleotides match TRBD1. This CDR3 is built from 14 residues. Germline V lookup: CDR1 KGHSH, CDR2 LQKENI. Germline trimming cut 3 bases from V and 2 bases from J; bases unmatched to any gene: 2. The CDR3 is CASSPQGANTEAFF. CDR3 nucleotides: TGTGCCAGCTCACCCCAGGGGGCCAACACTGAAGCTTTCTTT.

V usage is TRBV5-6 and J usage is TRBJ2-2; a weak D match, TRBD1 (6 bases). Germline CDR1 SGHDT, CDR2 YYEEEE. The CDR3 covers 16 residues. Trimming removed 4 bases at V and 2 bases at J, with 15 bases between. DNA for the CDR3: TGTGCCAGCAGCGAGATAAGGGACAAAAACACCGGGGAGCTGTTTTTT. Protein: CASSEIRDKNTGELFF. Combining the CDR3 with reference TRBV5-6 and TRBJ2-2 gives the whole variable domain DAGVTQSPTHLIKTRGQQVTLRCSPKSGHDTVSWYQQALGQGPQFIFQYYEEEERQRGNFPDRFSGHQFPNYSSELNVNALLLGDSALYLCASSEIRDKNTGELFFGEGSRLTVL.

The gene calls are TRBV4-1 and TRBJ1-2; no firm D call. Germline CDR1 MGHRA, CDR2 YSYEKL. The V end lost 1 base, the J end lost 4 bases, and 7 bases lay between the germline ends. The CDR3 has 13 residues. The CDR3 nucleotides are TGCGCCAGCAGCCAAGTAGCCGTCTATGGCTACACCTTC. Protein: CASSQVAVYGYTF.

A few counts support this clone. This chain links TRBV5-4 with TRBJ1-1, with 9 bases that match TRBD1. The germline V gene encodes CDR1 SGHNT and CDR2 YYREEE (reference sequence). Germline trimming cut 0 bases from V and 7 bases from J; bases unmatched to any gene: 1. The length of the CDR3 is 13 residues. In nucleotides, the CDR3 is TGTGCCAGCAGCTTGGGGGGACAGGGTGAAGCTTTCTTT. This gives the protein CASSLGGQGEAFF.

The chain carries TRBV27 and TRBJ2-6, with a tentative D call TRBD1 (5 bases). The CDR3 spans 17 residues. Trimming stripped 6 bases from V and 0 bases from J, with 15 bases between. Germline CDR1 MNHEY, CDR2 SMNVEV (reference sequence). The CDR3 DNA reads TGTGCCAGCAGCCGTCAGGGTACAAACTCTGGGGCCAACGTCCTGACTTTC. Protein product: CASSRQGTNSGANVLTF.

This chain connects TRBV5-4 to TRBJ2-2; 14 bases are shared with TRBD2. The CDR3 runs to 19 residues. Germline V gene data show CDR1 as SGHNT and CDR2 as YYREEE (reference sequence). After removal of 4 bases from V and 3 bases from J, the junction contained 11 bases not matched to a gene. The CDR3 spells CASSLGLTSGGADTGELFF. DNA of the CDR3: TGTGCCAGCAGCCTCGGCTTGACTAGCGGGGGGGCCGACACCGGGGAGCTGTTTTTT.

V and J are TRBV7-7 and TRBJ2-7, with D possibly matching TRBD2 (5 bases). Germline V lookup: CDR1 SSHAT, CDR2 FNYEAQ (reference sequence). V lost 1 base and J lost 4, with 14 bases in between. CDR3 length: 15 residues. The CDR3 region is CASSLEPGIGYEQYF. The DNA of the CDR3 is TGTGCCAGCAGCTTAGAACCGGGGATAGGATACGAGCAGTACTTC.